What follows are 29 T cell receptor beta chains derived from one specimen sequenced in a study of cytomegalovirus exposure and HLA in healthy donors. 60 Vbeta and 13 Jbeta primers were used in PCR. Profiled with immunoSEQ multiplex PCR; TCRdb holds only in-frame clones, not every one. This table has about 100,000 clones, roughly three quarters appearing once. Sequencing was carried out using PBMCs. These receptors were collected from a man aged 35 to 55 in good health and CMV-seronegative.

This chain links TRBV13 with TRBJ1-3; 10 bases line up with TRBD1. V lost 5 bases, J lost 3 bases, and 4 bases stayed unmatched. CDR1 PRHDT and CDR2 FYEKMQ come from the germline V gene (reference sequence). There are 15 residues in the CDR3. In DNA, the CDR3 is TGTGCCAGCAGCCGACAGGGGGCGGGTGGAAACACCATATATTTT. It encodes CASSRQGAGGNTIYF.

The chain combines TRBV4-3 with TRBJ1-2, with 9 bases that match TRBD1. Germline assignment: CDR1 LGHNA and CDR2 YSLEER. This CDR3 spans 14 amino acids. V shed 4 bases and J 2 bases; nucleotides not matched to a gene: 2. The CDR3 bases are TGCGCCAGCAGCCGAGGACAGGGGAACTATGGCTACACCTTC. As protein: CASSRGQGNYGYTF.

The V and J genes are TRBV18 and TRBJ2-7; 10 bases agree with TRBD1. Looked up from germline, CDR1 is KGHSH and CDR2 is LQKENI. The V segment lost 4 bases and the J segment 2 bases; nucleotides outside the gene matches: 5. This CDR3 contains 15 residues. The CDR3 DNA sequence: TGTGCCAGCTCACAACCCGGGACAGGGGCCTACGAGCAGTACGTC. Residues: CASSQPGTGAYEQYV.

The genes are TRBV7-2 and TRBJ2-1, with TRBD2 identical over 8 bases. The germline V gene has CDR1 SGHTA and CDR2 FQGNSA. V shed 4 bases and J 9 bases; nucleotides not matched to a gene: 5. This CDR3 spans 13 amino acids. The DNA of the CDR3 is TGTGCCAGCAGCTCCTTCCGGGGGGGTGAGCAGTTCTTC. Protein product: CASSSFRGGEQFF.

In regard to this clone: At one end the junction does not follow the germline gene, possibly because of a read error. The rearrangement links TRBV7-9 to TRBJ1-2; 8 nucleotides line up with TRBD1. CDR1 and CDR2 from the germline V gene are SEHNR and FQNEAQ (reference sequence). This CDR3 comprises 18 residues. The CDR3 sequence: CSSSFLSDGRGLRDGYTF. The CDR3, as DNA: TGTTCCAGCAGCTTCCTTTCCGATGGCAGGGGGCTTCGGGATGGCTACACCTTC.

The chain recombines TRBV5-1 with TRBJ2-5, with TRBD2 identical over 10 bases. The germline gives CDR1 SGHRS, CDR2 YFSETQ. CDR3 length: 15 amino acids. V trimming: 3 bases; J trimming: 5 bases; junction bases outside the gene matches: 7. The CDR3 region is CASSWGTSVRETQYF. CDR3 nucleotides: TGCGCCAGCAGCTGGGGGACTAGCGTACGGGAGACCCAGTACTTC.

The chain uses TRBV5-8 and TRBJ2-7; D is ambiguous. Trimming removed 0 bases at V and 13 bases at J, with 8 bases between. CDR3 length equals 10 residues. Per the germline V gene, CDR1 is SGHTS and CDR2 is YDEGEE. The CDR3 sequence: CASSLETSYV. The CDR3 DNA sequence: TGTGCCAGCAGCTTGGAAACATCTTACGTC.

V gene TRBV18 combines with J gene TRBJ1-5, with D perhaps matching TRBD1 (5 bases). Germline CDR1 is KGHSH and CDR2 is LQKENI. The V end was cut by 4 bases, the J end by 4 bases, with 11 bases between. This CDR3 contains 14 residues. The CDR3 DNA is TGTGCCAGCTCACGGACAAATTGGAATCAGCCCCAGCATTTT. Amino acids: CASSRTNWNQPQHF.

The V and J genes are TRBV28 and TRBJ1-5; D is perhaps TRBD1 (5 bases). The germline V gene has CDR1 MDHEN and CDR2 SYDVKM. The CDR3 is 16 residues long. Trimming pared 1 base from V and 0 bases from J, leaving 10 bases between. CDR3 residues: CASSLFRAPSNQPQHF. CDR3 nucleotide sequence: TGTGCCAGCAGTTTATTCAGGGCCCCTAGCAATCAGCCCCAGCATTTT.

The rearrangement joins TRBV9 to TRBJ2-7, with a tentative D call TRBD2 (6 bases). Trimming removed 2 bases from V and 4 bases from J, with 16 bases in between. Germline V CDR1 and CDR2: SGDLS, YYNGEE. The CDR3 sequence is 15 residues long. The CDR3 sequence: CASSVSPSGGYEQYF. CDR3 DNA sequence: TGTGCCAGCAGCGTGTCTCCAAGCGGAGGGTACGAGCAGTACTTC.

This clone was counted a few times. The V and J genes are TRBV9 and TRBJ1-1; a weak D match, TRBD1 (5 bases). There are 14 residues in the CDR3. Germline V lookup: CDR1 SGDLS, CDR2 YYNGEE. V was clipped by 4 bases and J by 0 bases, with 10 bases between them. The CDR3 DNA reads as TGTGCCAGCAGCAGTCAGGGCCTGAACACTGAAGCTTTCTTT. Encoded protein: CASSSQGLNTEAFF.

The V call is TRBV4-2, the J call TRBJ2-5; 8 bases map to TRBD2. Per the germline V gene, CDR1 is LGHNA and CDR2 is YNFKEQ. The CDR3 is 16 residues long. V lost 0 bases, J lost 5 bases, and 8 bases stayed unmatched. CDR3 protein: CASSQDLAGGSETQYF. The CDR3, as DNA: TGTGCCAGCAGCCAAGATCTTGCGGGGGGTAGTGAGACCCAGTACTTC.

The chain is built from TRBV25-1 and TRBJ2-5; D call uncertain. Trimming took 4 bases from V and 4 from J, leaving 10 bases between them. CDR3 length: 13 amino acids. Germline V lookup: CDR1 MGHDK, CDR2 SYGVNS. The CDR3 protein is CASSAVNGETQYF. Here the CDR3 DNA reads TGTGCCAGCAGTGCGGTGAATGGAGAGACCCAGTACTTC.

This sequence joins TRBV19 and TRBJ2-3; 12 positions match TRBD2. After removal of 9 bases from V and 11 bases from J, the junction contained 15 bases not matched to a gene. The germline V gene has CDR1 LNHDA and CDR2 SQIVND (reference sequence). CDR3 size: 15 residues. For the CDR3, the DNA is TGTGCCAGGGCAGGGACTAGCGGGCCCCGAGAGGTGCAGTATTTT. It is translated as CARAGTSGPREVQYF.

The J gene is TRBJ1-1, the V gene TRBV6-6, with 8 bases aligning to TRBD1. The CDR3 sequence is 13 residues long. J was trimmed by 13 bases and V by 5 bases; bases with no gene match: 12. Germline CDR1 MNHNY, CDR2 SVGAGI (reference sequence). The CDR3 is CASSQPPGQVHFF. In DNA form, the CDR3 reads TGTGCCAGCAGTCAACCCCCGGGACAGGTGCATTTCTTT.

The chain links TRBV5-4 to TRBJ2-2, with a weak D call TRBD1 (5 bases). This CDR3 region has 17 residues. From germline, CDR1 is SGHNT and CDR2 YYREEE (reference sequence). With 7 bases removed from V and 0 bases from J, the gap between germline ends came to 19 bases. CDR3 residues: CASFRQGDRPNTGELFF. In DNA, the CDR3 is TGTGCCAGCTTCCGGCAGGGTGACAGACCGAACACCGGGGAGCTGTTTTTT. The full variable domain, its missing parts supplied by reference TRBV5-4 and TRBJ2-2, is ETGVTQSPTHLIKTRGQQVTLRCSSQSGHNTVSWYQQALGQGPQFIFQYYREEENGRGNFPPRFSGLQFPNYSSELNVNALELDDSALYLCASFRQGDRPNTGELFFGEGSRLTVL.

This chain connects TRBV19 to TRBJ1-1; D unclear. Deletions cut 0 bases from V and 8 bases from J, with 13 bases between. CDR1 LNHDA and CDR2 SQIVND come from the germline V gene (reference sequence). CDR3 length equals 14 residues. CDR3 in amino acids: CASSIDLYGREAFF. The CDR3 DNA follows: TGTGCCAGTAGTATAGATCTATACGGGAGAGAAGCTTTCTTT. Based on the CDR3 plus reference TRBV19 and TRBJ1-1, the full variable domain is DGGITQSPKYLFRKEGQNVTLSCEQNLNHDAMYWYRQDPGQGLRLIYYSQIVNDFQKGDIAEGYSVSREKKESFPLTVTSAQKNPTAFYLCASSIDLYGREAFFGQGTRLTVV.

This clone has a handful of counts. The chain is built from TRBV6-1 and TRBJ1-4; D unresolved. This CDR3 has 16 amino acids. With 4 bases removed from V and 6 bases from J, the gap between germline ends came to 18 bases. Germline V gene data show CDR1 as MNHNS and CDR2 as SASEGT. CDR3 protein: CASSAHREVRYEKLFF. The CDR3 nucleotides are TGTGCCAGCAGTGCTCACCGTGAGGTCCGATATGAAAAACTGTTTTTT.

This clone was seen a handful of times. This chain uses TRBV14 with TRBJ2-7; D might be TRBD1 (6 bases). Trimming left V 10 bases short and J 0 bases short, with 16 bases between. The germline V gene has CDR1 SGHDN and CDR2 FVKESK. This CDR3 is 14 amino acids long. CDR3: CAIKRDTPSYEQYV. The CDR3 DNA is TGTGCCATAAAACGGGACACCCCCTCCTACGAGCAGTACGTC.

The chain is built from TRBV15 and TRBJ1-6, with 9 bases fitting TRBD1. This CDR3 region has 16 residues. The germline V gene has CDR1 LNHNV and CDR2 YYDKDF (reference sequence). After removal of 2 bases from V and 5 bases from J, the junction contained 4 bases not matched to a gene. CDR3 DNA sequence: TGTGCCACCAGCAGAAGCCGGGACAGGGATAATTCACCCCTCCACTTT. It specifies CATSRSRDRDNSPLHF.

This chain connects TRBV19 to TRBJ1-1; D is undetermined. Germline V gives CDR1 LNHDA, CDR2 SQIVND (reference sequence). Trimming shortened V by 3 bases and J by 5 bases, and 10 bases separated the two germline ends. The CDR3 consists of 13 residues. This CDR3 is CASSIREATEAFF. In DNA, the CDR3 is TGTGCCAGTAGTATTAGGGAGGCAACTGAAGCTTTCTTT.

The rearrangement links TRBV14 to TRBJ1-1; TRBD1 matches 8 bases. The CDR3 length is 14 residues. J was trimmed by 5 bases and V by 5 bases; bases with no gene match: 7. Germline V CDR1 and CDR2: SGHDN, FVKESK. In DNA form, the CDR3 reads TGTGCCAGCAGCACCGGACAGGGAGGAACTGAAGCTTTCTTT. Its translation is CASSTGQGGTEAFF.

The rearrangement uses TRBV6-1 and TRBJ1-1; D gene unclear. Trimming took off 1 base at V and 5 bases at J, with 5 bases between the two ends. Germline assignment: CDR1 MNHNS and CDR2 SASEGT. This CDR3 is built from 12 residues. The CDR3 DNA reads as TGTGCCAGCAGTGAAGTCGGGACTGAAGCTTTCTTT. Protein product: CASSEVGTEAFF.

This clone appeared a single time. Other DNA sequences in the same sample also yield this CDR3. This rearrangement joins TRBV6-5 to TRBJ2-5; 13 nucleotides line up with TRBD2. J was trimmed by 5 bases and V by 2 bases; bases with no gene match: 2. The CDR3 contains 15 residues. Per germline, CDR1 MNHEY and CDR2 SVGAGI. The CDR3 here is CASSYGTSGAETQYF. The DNA of the CDR3 is TGTGCCAGCAGTTACGGGACTAGCGGGGCGGAGACCCAGTACTTC.

The V gene is TRBV5-1, the J gene TRBJ2-7, with D tentatively TRBD1 (5 bases). The ends were cut back, 0 bases at V and 0 bases at J, with 16 bases in the middle. CDR3 length: 17 residues. CDR1 is SGHRS and CDR2 is YFSETQ in the germline V gene. This CDR3 is CASSLDDSPLLSYEQYV. CDR3 nucleotides: TGCGCCAGCAGCTTGGACGACAGCCCGCTACTCTCCTACGAGCAGTACGTC.

The CDR3 DNA sequence: TGTGCCAGCAGCTTAGCCGTGGACACTGGGGCCAACGTCCTGACTTTC. It encodes CASSLAVDTGANVLTF. The rearrangement links TRBV7-9 to TRBJ2-6; tentative D call: TRBD1 (5 bases). This CDR3 contains 16 residues. Germline V gives CDR1 SEHNR, CDR2 FQNEAQ (reference sequence). V lost 0 bases, J lost 2 bases, and 8 bases lay in between.

V usage is TRBV6-5 and J usage is TRBJ1-4, with D maybe TRBD1 (6 bases). The ends were cut back, 6 bases at V and 4 bases at J, with 12 bases in the middle. In germline, CDR1 is MNHEY, CDR2 SVGAGI. The CDR3 extends over 14 amino acids. CDR3 sequence (DNA): TGTGCCAGCAGCCGCCTAGGGGGTAATGAAAAACTGTTTTTT. Translating it yields CASSRLGGNEKLFF.

This clone was counted a single time. The gene calls are TRBV7-2 and TRBJ2-5; D remains ambiguous. The CDR3 runs 13 residues. Looked up from germline, CDR1 is SGHTA and CDR2 is FQGNSA. The ends were cut back, 4 bases at V and 5 bases at J, with 11 bases in the middle. For the CDR3, the DNA is TGTGCCAGCAGCTCCTCGGTCACGGAGACCCAGTACTTC. Its translation: CASSSSVTETQYF.

Ten or more counts support this clone. The V and J genes are TRBV20-1 and TRBJ1-2, with no clear D. CDR1 and CDR2 from the germline V gene are DFQATT and SNEGSKA (reference sequence). V dropped 5 bases and J dropped 10 bases, with 14 bases sitting between them. This CDR3 spans 11 amino acids. Here the CDR3 reads CSASSTYPYTF. The CDR3, as DNA: TGCAGTGCTTCCTCGACATATCCCTACACCTTC.